The source of this TCR beta chain is a study of cytomegalovirus exposure and HLA in healthy donors. On the study more broadly: The same platform was used for the 100 to 150 validation repertoires as for the 666 first-cohort repertoires, as reported in a later analysis.

CDR1 is SGHVS and CDR2 is FNYEAQ in the germline V gene. CDR3 length equals 13 residues. V was shortened by 6 bases and J by 2 bases, with 10 bases between the two germline ends. Produced via immunoSEQ multiplex PCR; TCRdb's table is partial and in-frame only. The sample comprises 180,000 or so clones, around nine tenths of which are singletons, and 6% to 8% rests with the top ten. Details on this clone: Its antigen is as yet unknown.

Findings and limits, study-wide: Associated with cytomegalovirus, according to the listing, were 150 to 200 TCR beta chains. Rare TCR sequences predominated, though certain public TCRs were found in many donors. According to a later analysis, TCR clusters from the first cohort tended to co-occur in the approximately 120 validation repertoires.

This chain joins TRBV7-6 and TRBJ2-5, with D unresolved. The clonotype originates from a young man in good health and CMV-seropositive. Sequencing was performed on PBMCs. CDR3 bases: TGTGCCAGCAGTCCCAGGTCGCAAGAGACCCAGTACTTC. Translation gives CASSPRSQETQYF.